What follows are 18 T cell receptor beta chains derived from one specimen sequenced in a study of brain metastases from non-small cell lung cancer. Produced via immunoSEQ multiplex PCR; TCRdb's table is partial and in-frame only. The table has about 2,400 clones, roughly four fifths seen once. The sequencing input was primary lung tumor tissue. The receptor source for this set is a donor aged 40 or over with non-small cell lung cancer.

The rearrangement joins TRBV27 to TRBJ2-7; D is uncertain. The CDR3 has 14 residues. The germline V gene has CDR1 MNHEY and CDR2 SMNVEV (reference sequence). Trimming shortened V by 0 bases and J by 2 bases, and 8 bases separated the two germline ends. CDR3 DNA sequence: TGTGCCAGCAGTTTATCCGGCACAGCCTACGAGCAGTACTTC. Its protein product is CASSLSGTAYEQYF.

J is TRBJ2-7 and V is TRBV24-1, with 11 bases aligning to TRBD1. J gave up 3 bases and V 12 bases, and 6 bases lay outside the gene matches. The CDR3 consists of 13 residues. The germline gives CDR1 KGHDR, CDR2 SFDVKD. The CDR3 protein is CAVSGTGGYEQYF. The CDR3 DNA follows: TGTGCCGTATCCGGGACAGGGGGCTACGAGCAGTACTTC.

This clone came up a few times. The CDR3 DNA reads as TGTGCCAGCAGCGGAACCTTCAAGATGGACACTGAAGCTTTCTTT. It codes for CASSGTFKMDTEAFF. The genes are TRBV5-8 and TRBJ1-1; D gene unclear. V dropped 4 bases and J dropped 3 bases, with 16 bases sitting between them. There are 15 residues in the CDR3. Germline CDR1 and CDR2: SGHTS and YDEGEE.

The chain is built from TRBV20-1 and TRBJ2-5, with TRBD1 matching over 7 bases. The CDR3 is made up of 14 amino acids. CDR1 is DFQATT, CDR2 SNEGSKA, per germline (reference sequence). With 3 bases clipped from V and 5 bases from J, the junction kept 9 bases outside the gene matches. CDR3 DNA: TGCAGTGCTAGTGAAGCCGGGACAGCGGAGACCCAGTACTTC. This codes for CSASEAGTAETQYF.

The chain links TRBV6-5 to TRBJ2-5, with D perhaps TRBD1 (5 bases). The germline gives CDR1 MNHEY, CDR2 SVGAGI. V was pared by 1 base and J by 2 bases, with 8 bases between. The CDR3 has 14 amino acids. The CDR3 loop is CASSYWAGQETQYF. The CDR3 nucleotides read TGTGCCAGCAGTTACTGGGCAGGGCAAGAGACCCAGTACTTC.

The CDR3 region has the DNA TGCGCCACCTCACTCATAGGGACAGGGGACGCTGAAGCTTTCTTT. It yields the protein CATSLIGTGDAEAFF. The chain employs TRBV10-2 and TRBJ1-1; 10 bases agree with TRBD1. In germline, CDR1 is WSHSY, CDR2 SAAADI. V was clipped by 10 bases and J by 6 bases; unmatched bases: 14. CDR3 length: 15 amino acids.

The chain joins TRBV10-3 to TRBJ1-5; 9 bases are shared with TRBD1. CDR1 is ENHRY, CDR2 SYGVKD, per germline. This CDR3 contains 13 residues. V was clipped by 9 bases and J by 4 bases; unmatched bases: 4. CDR3: CAIGDRVNQPQHF. Written as DNA, the CDR3 is TGTGCCATTGGGGACAGGGTTAATCAGCCCCAGCATTTT.

The chain couples TRBV6-5 to TRBJ1-5; TRBD1 agrees at 9 bases. The CDR3 totals 13 residues. Trimming cost V 6 bases and J 5 bases; bases outside gene matches: 2. Germline assignment: CDR1 MNHEY and CDR2 SVGAGI. The CDR3 here is CASRGTGHQPQHF. Here the CDR3 DNA reads TGTGCCAGCAGAGGGACAGGGCATCAGCCCCAGCATTTT.

Points on this clone: Mismatch with germline at one junction end may stem from a read error. This sequence joins TRBV28 and TRBJ2-3; no clear D. The germline V gene has CDR1 MDHEN and CDR2 SYDVKM. The CDR3 consists of 13 residues. CDR3 residues: CASRFTGSDMQYF. DNA of the CDR3: TGTGCCAGCAGGTTTACGGGTTCAGATATGCAGTATTTT.

A word on this clone: This may be a read error, as it is one base from a much larger clone. The genes are TRBV3-1 (or the pseudogene TRBV3-2) and TRBJ1-6, with D maybe TRBD1 (5 bases). The CDR3 totals 16 residues. Germline-derived CDR1 and CDR2 are LGHDT and YNNKEL (reference sequence). DNA for the CDR3: TGTACCAGCAGCCAAGGGTCAGGGCCCTATAATTCACCCCTCCACTTT. This gives the protein CTSSQGSGPYNSPLHF.

V and J are TRBV18 and TRBJ2-1, with 7 positions matching TRBD1. The trim removed 5 bases at V and 4 bases at J, leaving 2 bases unmatched. CDR3 length: 13 amino acids. Germline-derived CDR1 and CDR2 are KGHSH and LQKENI. CDR3 in DNA: TGTGCCAGCTCAGTGACAGGGTACAATGAGCAGTTCTTC. It codes for CASSVTGYNEQFF.

The chain links TRBV27 to TRBJ2-3, with D unresolved. Deletions cut 5 bases from V and 3 bases from J, with 9 bases between. This CDR3 contains 13 residues. Germline-derived CDR1 and CDR2 are MNHEY and SMNVEV (reference sequence). DNA for the CDR3: TGTGCCAGCAGTCCCACAAGAACAGATACGCAGTATTTT. Its protein product is CASSPTRTDTQYF.

As for this clone: The sample holds other DNA sequences that translate to the same CDR3. The chain is built from TRBV2 and TRBJ1-6; D is possibly TRBD1 (5 bases). Trimming stripped 6 bases from V and 10 bases from J, with 19 bases between. The CDR3 runs to 15 residues. Germline V CDR1 and CDR2: SNHLY, FYNNEI. The CDR3 sequence: CASRRGDRSASPLHF. In nucleotides, the CDR3 is TGTGCCAGCAGGCGGGGGGATAGATCCGCGTCACCCCTCCACTTT.

The chain combines TRBV7-2 with TRBJ1-1; no definite D call. Germline assignment: CDR1 SGHTA and CDR2 FQGNSA. Trimming removed 0 bases from V and 4 bases from J, with 6 bases in between. CDR3 length equals 13 residues. The CDR3, as DNA: TGTGCCAGCAGCTTAGCGTTCACCACTGAAGCTTTCTTT. It translates to CASSLAFTTEAFF.

V gene TRBV7-8 combines with J gene TRBJ1-3, with D maybe TRBD1 (6 bases). Trimming pared 5 bases from V and 4 bases from J, leaving 9 bases between. This CDR3 contains 13 residues. Germline-derived CDR1 and CDR2 are SGHVS and FQNEAQ. In DNA, the CDR3 is TGTGCCAGCAGCCTGGACAGAGGAAACACCATATATTTT. Translating it yields CASSLDRGNTIYF.

On this clone: A read error may explain this, as a much larger clone is one base away. The chain couples TRBV19 to TRBJ1-6, with D hard to call. The V gene's germline CDR1 is LNHDA and CDR2 SQIVND (reference sequence). The CDR3 has 15 amino acids. CDR3: CASSIGVQSNSPLYF. In DNA form, the CDR3 reads TGTGCCAGTAGTATAGGGGTACAGTCAAATTCACCCCTCTACTTT.

V gene TRBV6-5 combines with J gene TRBJ1-1, with 7 nucleotides matching TRBD1. J lost 4 bases, V lost 4 bases, and 6 bases had no gene match. This CDR3 contains 14 residues. The germline V gene has CDR1 MNHEY and CDR2 SVGAGI. The CDR3 DNA is TGTGCCAGCAGTTCGGACAGGAGAGGCACTGAAGCTTTCTTT. Translating it yields CASSSDRRGTEAFF.

This chain connects TRBV24-1 to TRBJ2-3; TRBD2 aligns across 7 bases. Germline V gene lookup returns CDR1 KGHDR and CDR2 SFDVKD. The V segment lost 5 bases and the J segment 2 bases; nucleotides outside the gene matches: 6. The CDR3 length is 15 residues. CDR3 amino acids: CATSVKGRVTDTQYF. The CDR3 DNA follows: TGTGCCACCAGTGTAAAAGGGAGGGTCACAGATACGCAGTATTTT.